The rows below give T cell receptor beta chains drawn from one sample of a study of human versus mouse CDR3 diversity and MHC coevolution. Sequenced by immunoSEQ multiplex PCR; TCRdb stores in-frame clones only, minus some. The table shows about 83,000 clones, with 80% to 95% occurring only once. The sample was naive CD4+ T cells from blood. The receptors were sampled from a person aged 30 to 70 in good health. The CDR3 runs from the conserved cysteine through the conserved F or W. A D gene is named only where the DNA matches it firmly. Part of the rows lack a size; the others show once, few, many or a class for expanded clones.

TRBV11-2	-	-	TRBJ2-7	TGTGCCAGCAGCTTAATCCAGGACAACTACGAGCAGTACTTC	CASSLIQDNYEQYF
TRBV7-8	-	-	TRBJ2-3	TGTGCCAGCAGGGTCTATGGCCAATCCTTACTAAGCACAGATACGCAGTATTTT	CASRVYGQSLLSTDTQYF
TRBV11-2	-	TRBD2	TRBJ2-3	TGTGCCAGCAGCAGACGGACTAGCGGGAGTACAGATACGCAGTATTTT	CASSRRTSGSTDTQYF
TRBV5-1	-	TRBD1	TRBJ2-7	TGCGCCAGCAGCTCAGGGACAGGGGAAAATGAGCAGTACTTC	CASSSGTGENEQYF
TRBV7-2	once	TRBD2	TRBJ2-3	TGTGCCAGCAGCGAAGGACTAGCGGGAGTTCCCCAGTATTTT	CASSEGLAGVPQYF
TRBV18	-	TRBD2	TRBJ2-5	TGTGCCAGCTCACCACGCTCTCTCGGACTAGCGGGAGAGACCCAGTACTTC	CASSPRSLGLAGETQYF
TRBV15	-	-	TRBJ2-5	TGTGCCACCCGGGGTCCAGTTTTAACGGAGACCCAGTACTTC	CATRGPVLTETQYF
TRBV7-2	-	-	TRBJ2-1	TGTGCCAGCAGCTTAGTGCAGGACTACAATGAGCAGTTCTTC	CASSLVQDYNEQFF
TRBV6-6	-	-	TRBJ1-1	TGTGCCAGCAGGGGGGGTTTAGCAACTGAAGCTTTCTTT	CASRGGLATEAFF
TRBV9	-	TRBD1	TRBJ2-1	TGTGCCAGCAGCGTATTAGGACAGGGCATCAATGAGCAGTTCTTC	CASSVLGQGINEQFF
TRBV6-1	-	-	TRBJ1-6	TGTGCCGGCAGAGTCAGCTCCTATAATTCACCCCTCCACTTT	CAGRVSSYNSPLHF
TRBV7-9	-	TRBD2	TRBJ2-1	TGTGTCAGCAGCTTAGGTCATCTAGCGGATGAGCAGTTCTTC	CVSSLGHLADEQFF
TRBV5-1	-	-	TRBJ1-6	TGCGCCAGCAGCCAGACTCCTCGGGGGGCGGATAATTCACCCCTCCACTTT	CASSQTPRGADNSPLHF
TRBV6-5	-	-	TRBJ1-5	TGTGCCAGCAGTTACTCCTTTTCGGGGCCCCAGCATTTT	CASSYSFSGPQHF
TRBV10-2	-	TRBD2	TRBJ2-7	TGCGCCACCGATGAATATAGCGGGAGTCTCTACGAGCAGTACTTC	CATDEYSGSLYEQYF
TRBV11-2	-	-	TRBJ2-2	TGTGCCAGCAGCCATTCAGGGGTCCTAAACACCGGGGAGCTGTTTTTT	CASSHSGVLNTGELFF
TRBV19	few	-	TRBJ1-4	TGTGCCAGTACCCCCTGGATGGGGCAGCTTAATGAAAAACTGTTTTTT	CASTPWMGQLNEKLFF
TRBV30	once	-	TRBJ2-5	TGTGCCTGGAGTGTGAGGGAGACCCAGTACTTC	CAWSVRETQYF
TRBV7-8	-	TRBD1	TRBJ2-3	TGTGCCAGCAGCTTAGACGGGACCGACAGGGGGAAAGGGAATACGCAGTATTTT	CASSLDGTDRGKGNTQYF
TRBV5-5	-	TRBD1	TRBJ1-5	TGTGCCAGCAGCGCGGACAGGGGCCCAAATCAGCCCCAGCATTTT	CASSADRGPNQPQHF
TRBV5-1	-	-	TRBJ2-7	TGCGCCAGCAGCTTGGAGACCCGCGGCGAGCAGTACTTC	CASSLETRGEQYF
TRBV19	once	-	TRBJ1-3	TGTGCCAGTAGAACTCCGGGGGGAAGGGCAGGAAACACCATATATTTT	CASRTPGGRAGNTIYF
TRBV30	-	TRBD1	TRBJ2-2	TGTGCCTGGAGCCGGGACAGGGTTTACACCGGGGAGCTGTTTTTT	CAWSRDRVYTGELFF
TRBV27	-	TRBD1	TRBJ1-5	TGTGCCAGCAGTTCGCTCTTACAGGGGGGCAATCAGCCCCAGCATTTT	CASSSLLQGGNQPQHF
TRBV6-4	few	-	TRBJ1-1	TGTGCCAGCAGTTTAGGACAGAACACTGAAGCTTTCTTT	CASSLGQNTEAFF
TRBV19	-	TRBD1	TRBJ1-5	TGTGCCAGTAGTATAGGACAGGGGTGGTCGCCCCAGCATTTT	CASSIGQGWSPQHF